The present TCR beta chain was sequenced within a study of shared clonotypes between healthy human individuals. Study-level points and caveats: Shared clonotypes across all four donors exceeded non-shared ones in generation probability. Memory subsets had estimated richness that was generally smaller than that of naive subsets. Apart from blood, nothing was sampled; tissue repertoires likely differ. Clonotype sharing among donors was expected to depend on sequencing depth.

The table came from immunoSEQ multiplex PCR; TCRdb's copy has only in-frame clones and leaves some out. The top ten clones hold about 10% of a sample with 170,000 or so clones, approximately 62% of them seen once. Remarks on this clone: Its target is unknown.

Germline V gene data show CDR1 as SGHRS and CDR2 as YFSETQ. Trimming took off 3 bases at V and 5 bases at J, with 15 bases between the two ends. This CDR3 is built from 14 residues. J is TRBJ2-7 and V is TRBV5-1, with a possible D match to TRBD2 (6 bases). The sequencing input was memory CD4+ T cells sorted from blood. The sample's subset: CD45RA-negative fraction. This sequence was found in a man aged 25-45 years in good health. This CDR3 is CASSYGTWGNEQYF. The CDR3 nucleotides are TGCGCCAGCAGCTACGGGACTTGGGGGAACGAGCAGTACTTC.